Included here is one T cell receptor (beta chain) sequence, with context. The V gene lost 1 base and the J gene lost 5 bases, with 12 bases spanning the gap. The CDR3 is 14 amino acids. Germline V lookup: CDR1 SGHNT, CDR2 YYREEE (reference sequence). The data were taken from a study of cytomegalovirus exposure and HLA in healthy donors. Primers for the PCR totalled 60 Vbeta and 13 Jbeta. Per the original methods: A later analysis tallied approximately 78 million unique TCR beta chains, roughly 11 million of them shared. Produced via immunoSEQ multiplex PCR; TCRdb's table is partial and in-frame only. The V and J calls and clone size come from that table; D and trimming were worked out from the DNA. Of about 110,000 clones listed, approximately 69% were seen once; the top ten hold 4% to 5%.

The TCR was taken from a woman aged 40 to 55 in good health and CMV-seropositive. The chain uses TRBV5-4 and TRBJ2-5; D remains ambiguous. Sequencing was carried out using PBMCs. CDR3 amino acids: CASSLRWAEETQYF. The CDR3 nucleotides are TGTGCCAGCAGCTTGCGCTGGGCCGAGGAGACCCAGTACTTC.